What follows is one TCR beta chain and its context. The germline V gene has CDR1 MNHEY and CDR2 SVGAGI. This CDR3 contains 15 residues. Trimming stripped 2 bases from V and 5 bases from J, with 15 bases between. Patients at the Seattle site were enrolled during active infection and followed longitudinally. This sample stems from a study of blood T cell repertoires in COVID-19. Study background: T cells, B-cell-depleted T cells, or PBMCs supplied cDNA or gDNA.

Data came from immunoSEQ multiplex PCR; TCRdb stores just in-frame clones and leaves some out. In the table there are around 130,000 clones, 90% of which are singletons. V usage is TRBV6-5 and J usage is TRBJ1-2, with D tentatively TRBD1 (5 bases). Sequencing input: peripheral blood. The TCR was taken from a man between 60 and 75 years old with COVID-19, enrolled during active disease. The DNA of the CDR3 is TGTGCCAGCAGTTACCTCAGACAGACTCCGTATGGCTACACCTTC. Amino acid sequence: CASSYLRQTPYGYTF.